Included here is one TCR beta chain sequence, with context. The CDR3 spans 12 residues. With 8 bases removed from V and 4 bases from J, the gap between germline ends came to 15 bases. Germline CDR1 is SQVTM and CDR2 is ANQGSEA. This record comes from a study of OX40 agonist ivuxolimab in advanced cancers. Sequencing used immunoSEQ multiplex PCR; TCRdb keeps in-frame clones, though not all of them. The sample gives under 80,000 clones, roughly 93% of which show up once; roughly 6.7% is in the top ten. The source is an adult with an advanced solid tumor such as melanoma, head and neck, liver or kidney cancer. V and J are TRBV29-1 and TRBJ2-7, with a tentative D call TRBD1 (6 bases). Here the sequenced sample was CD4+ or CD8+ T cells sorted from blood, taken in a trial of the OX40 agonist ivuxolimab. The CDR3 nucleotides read TGCAGCATTTGGGGGCGTGGGTACGAGCAGTACTTC. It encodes CSIWGRGYEQYF.